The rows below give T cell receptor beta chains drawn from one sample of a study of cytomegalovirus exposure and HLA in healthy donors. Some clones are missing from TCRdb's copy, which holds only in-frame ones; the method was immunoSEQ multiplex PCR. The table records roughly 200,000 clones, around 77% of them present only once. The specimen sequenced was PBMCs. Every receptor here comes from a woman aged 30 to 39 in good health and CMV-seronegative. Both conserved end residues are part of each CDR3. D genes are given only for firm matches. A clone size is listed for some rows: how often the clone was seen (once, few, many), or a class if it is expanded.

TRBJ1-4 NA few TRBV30 TGTGCCTGCTCCTTTGGGGGGGGTAATGAAAAACTGTTTTTT CACSFGGGNEKLFF
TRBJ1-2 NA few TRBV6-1 TGTGCCAGCAGTGAATCTCTGAGGATTAACTATGGCTACACCTTC CASSESLRINYGYTF
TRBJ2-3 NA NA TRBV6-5 TGTGCCAGCAGTTACACGGGGACAGATACGCAGTATTTT CASSYTGTDTQYF
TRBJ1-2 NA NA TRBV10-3 TGTGCCATCTGGGCAGGCGGGGCATCGAATGGCTACACCTTC CAIWAGGASNGYTF
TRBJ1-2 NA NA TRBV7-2 TGTGCCAGCAGCGCCGACAGAGTCTATGGCTACACCTTC CASSADRVYGYTF
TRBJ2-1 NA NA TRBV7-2 TGTGCCAGCCTCCGACTAGATGTGTACAATGAGCAGTTCTTC CASLRLDVYNEQFF
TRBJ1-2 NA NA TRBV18 TGTGCCAGCTCACCGCCCTTTATGACTGCTAACTATGGCTACACCTTC CASSPPFMTANYGYTF
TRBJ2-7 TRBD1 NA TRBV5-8 TGTGCCAGGGCGGGACAGGGAAGCTACGAGCAGTACTTC CARAGQGSYEQYF
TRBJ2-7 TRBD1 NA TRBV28 TGTGCCAGCAGTTTATCCCACAGGGGACGAGGCTACGAGCAGTACTTC CASSLSHRGRGYEQYF
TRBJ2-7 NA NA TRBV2 TGTGCCAGCAGTGAACGGATGCTGCAAGCGGAAACGGCCTACGAGCAGTACTTC CASSERMLQAETAYEQYF
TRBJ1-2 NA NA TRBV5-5 TGTGCCAGCAGCTTGGCCCAGGGTGGCTACACCTTC CASSLAQGGYTF
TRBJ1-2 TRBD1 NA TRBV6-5 TGTGCCAGCAGTGAATATGGGACAGGGTATGGCTACACCTTC CASSEYGTGYGYTF
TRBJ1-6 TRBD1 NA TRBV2 TGTGCCAGCCGGAGGGACAGGATAAACTCACCCCTCCACTTT CASRRDRINSPLHF
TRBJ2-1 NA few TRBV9 TGTGCCAGCAGCGTAGCGAGCAATGAGCAGTTCTTC CASSVASNEQFF
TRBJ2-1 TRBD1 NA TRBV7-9 TGTTCCAGCAGGACAGGGAGGAATGAGCAGTTCTTC CSSRTGRNEQFF
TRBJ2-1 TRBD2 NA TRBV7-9 TGTGCCAGCAGCTTAGCTTTAGCGGGGTTCTACAATGAGCAGTTCTTC CASSLALAGFYNEQFF
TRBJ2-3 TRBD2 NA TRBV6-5 TGTGCCAGCAGTTACTCACCCAGCGGGAACACAGATACGCAGTATTTT CASSYSPSGNTDTQYF
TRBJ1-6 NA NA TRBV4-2 TGTGCCAGCAGCCAAGTTCCGACAGACCTCTCCTATAATTCACCCCTCCACTTT CASSQVPTDLSYNSPLHF
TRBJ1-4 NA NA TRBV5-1 TGCGCCAGCAGCTTCGAGGGTTCTAATGAAAAACTGTTTTTT CASSFEGSNEKLFF
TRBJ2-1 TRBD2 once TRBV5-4 TGTGCCAGCAGCCTTAGACTAGCGGGCGGGAATGAGCAGTTCTTC CASSLRLAGGNEQFF
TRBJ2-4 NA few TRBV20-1 TGCAGTGCTAGAGTGGGGGCCCAATGGTACTTC CSARVGAQWYF
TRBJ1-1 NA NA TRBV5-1 TGCGCCAGCAGCTTTGCAGGGATGAACACTGAAGCTTTCTTT CASSFAGMNTEAFF
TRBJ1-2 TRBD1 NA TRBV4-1 TGCGCCAGCAGCCAAACCACCAGGGGGCGCAGAGGTGGCTACACCTTC CASSQTTRGRRGGYTF
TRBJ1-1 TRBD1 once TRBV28 TGTGCCAGCAGTTTATTACAGGGGGAGTCTTTCTTT CASSLLQGESFF
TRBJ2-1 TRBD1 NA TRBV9 TGTGCCAGCAGCCGGGGACAGGGAGAGCAGTTCTTC CASSRGQGEQFF
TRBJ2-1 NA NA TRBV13 TGTGCCAGCACCAAACCGGGACTCCTGTACAATGAGCAGTTCTTC CASTKPGLLYNEQFF
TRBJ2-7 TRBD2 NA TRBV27 TGTGCCAGCAGTCTTAGCGGGACTTCCTACGAGCAGTACTTC CASSLSGTSYEQYF
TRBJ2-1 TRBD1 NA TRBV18 TGTGCCAGCTCGCTCGGGACAGGGGAGAATATCAATGAGCAGTTCTTC CASSLGTGENINEQFF
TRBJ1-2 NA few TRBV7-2 TGTGCCAGCAGCAACAGGGACTATGGCTACACCTTC CASSNRDYGYTF
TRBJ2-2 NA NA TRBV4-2 TGTGCCAGCAGCCCGAGCACCGGGGAGCTGTTTTTT CASSPSTGELFF
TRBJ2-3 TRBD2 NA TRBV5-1 TGCGCCACTGGGATCGGGGGGACTAGCACAGATACGCAGTATTTT CATGIGGTSTDTQYF
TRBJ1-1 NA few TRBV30 TGTGCCCGCGAGAGGCCGAACACTGAAGCTTTCTTT CARERPNTEAFF
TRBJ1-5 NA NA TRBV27 TGTGCCAGCAGTTTAAATCCAGGGATGGTCAATCAGCCCCAGCATTTT CASSLNPGMVNQPQHF
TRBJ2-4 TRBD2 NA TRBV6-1 TGTGCCAGCCGGGACTACAAAAACATTCAGTACTTC CASRDYKNIQYF
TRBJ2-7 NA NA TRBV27 TGTGCCAGCAGTCGATTCGGTGTACCGTTTCAATCCCCCTACGAGCAGTACTTC CASSRFGVPFQSPYEQYF
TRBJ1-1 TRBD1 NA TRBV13 TGTGCCAGCAGCCCCAGGGGACAGGGGGTCGCTGAAGCTTTCTTT CASSPRGQGVAEAFF
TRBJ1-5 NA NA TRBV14 TGTGCCAGCAGCCTTTTCCCAAATCAGCCCCAGCATTTT CASSLFPNQPQHF
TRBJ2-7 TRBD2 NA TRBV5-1 TGCGCCAGCAGCTTGAGGGGGCGCACCGGGACTAGCGGGAGGATCTCCTACGAGCAGTACTTC CASSLRGRTGTSGRISYEQYF
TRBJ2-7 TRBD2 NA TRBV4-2 TGTGCCAGCAGCCGAGGGACTAGCGGGCGCTCCTACGAGCAGTACTTC CASSRGTSGRSYEQYF
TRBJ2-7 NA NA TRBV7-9 TGTTCCAGCAGCTCGCGGGGTCCTGCGAAGTACTTC CSSSSRGPAKYF
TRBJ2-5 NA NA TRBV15 TGTGCCACCAGCAGAGATCCGGAGGGGCCAGAGACCCAGTACTTC CATSRDPEGPETQYF
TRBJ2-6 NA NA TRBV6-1 TGTGCCAGCAGTGAAGCCGCGGGATCTGGGGCCAACGTCCTGACTTTC CASSEAAGSGANVLTF
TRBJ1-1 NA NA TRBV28 TGTGCCAGCAGTACCCGTGGGTGGGCCACTGAAGCTTTCTTT CASSTRGWATEAFF
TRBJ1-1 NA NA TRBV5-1 TGCGCCAGCGGCCCAGGAGCAGGACGTTACGGGAGGACTGAAGCTTTCTTT CASGPGAGRYGRTEAFF
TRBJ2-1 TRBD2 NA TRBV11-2 TGTGCCAGCAGCTTACCCCCTAGCGGGCTCTACAATGAGCAGTTCTTC CASSLPPSGLYNEQFF
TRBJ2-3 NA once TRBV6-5 TGTGCCAGTACAGGGAGCACAGATACGCAGTATTTT CASTGSTDTQYF
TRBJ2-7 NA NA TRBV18 TGTGCCAGCTCACCACACAGAGACTACGAGCAGTACTTC CASSPHRDYEQYF
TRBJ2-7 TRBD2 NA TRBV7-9 TGTGCCAGCAGCCTTAGCGGGGTACCCTACGAGCAGTACTTC CASSLSGVPYEQYF